These 8 T cell receptor beta chains were all obtained from the same sample, sequenced in a study of cytomegalovirus exposure and HLA in healthy donors. PCR was performed using 60 Vbeta and 13 Jbeta primers. TCRdb's copy holds only in-frame clones and misses some; the assay was immunoSEQ multiplex PCR. The sample carries 150,000 to 200,000 clones, under 70% recorded once. Source material: PBMCs. The receptors were gathered from a man aged 25-45 years in good health and CMV-seropositive.

V is TRBV5-1 and J is TRBJ2-5, with 8 nucleotides matching TRBD1. Matching the DNA end better, TRBJ2-7 makes the J call doubtful. Per germline, CDR1 SGHRS and CDR2 YFSETQ. This CDR3 is 12 amino acids long. CDR3 bases: TGCGCCAGCAGCACAGGGGGCTACGAGCAGTACTTC. This codes for CASSTGGYEQYF.

The chain joins TRBV7-7 to TRBJ2-5; 11 bases are shared with TRBD2. The V gene's germline CDR1 is SSHAT and CDR2 FNYEAQ (reference sequence). The length of the CDR3 is 15 residues. The ends lost 5 bases at V and 6 bases at J; junction bases unmatched: 8. Here the CDR3 DNA reads TGTGCCAGCAGCCCACCGGGACTAGCGGCCAAGACCCAGTACTTC. It specifies CASSPPGLAAKTQYF.

This chain joins TRBV9 and TRBJ2-3; D is unresolved. CDR3 length: 14 residues. Trimming took off 4 bases at V and 1 base at J, with 10 bases between the two ends. Germline lookup yields CDR1 SGDLS and CDR2 YYNGEE. For the CDR3, the DNA is TGTGCCAGCAGCTTCCGGTCGGGCACAGATACGCAGTATTTT. This encodes CASSFRSGTDTQYF.

The rearrangement joins TRBV5-6 to TRBJ2-7; 8 nucleotides agree with TRBD1. Germline V gene sequence: CDR1 SGHDT, CDR2 YYEEEE. CDR3 length: 14 amino acids. V lost 4 bases and J lost 5; bases outside the gene matches: 8. CDR3 DNA: TGTGCCAGCAGCCCCTGGACAGGGAGACACGAGCAGTACTTC. This gives the protein CASSPWTGRHEQYF.

This rearrangement joins TRBV27 to TRBJ2-1, with 7 bases matching TRBD2. V dropped 9 bases and J dropped 1; count of bases not matched to a gene: 9. In germline, CDR1 is MNHEY, CDR2 SMNVEV (reference sequence). The CDR3 runs to 15 residues. The CDR3 loop is CASNRLGGSYNEQFF. In nucleotides, the CDR3 is TGTGCCAGTAACCGACTGGGGGGGTCCTACAATGAGCAGTTCTTC.

This clone has a handful of counts. The V call is TRBV19, the J call TRBJ1-5; no definite D call. Per the germline V gene, CDR1 is LNHDA and CDR2 is SQIVND (reference sequence). CDR3 size: 14 residues. Between the trimmed V and J ends, which lost 3 bases and 3 bases, there was a span of 9 bases. CDR3 protein: CASSIIQNNQPQHF. The CDR3 bases are TGTGCCAGTAGTATTATACAGAACAATCAGCCCCAGCATTTT.

This chain uses TRBV27 with TRBJ2-5; the D gene is possibly TRBD1 (6 bases). Trimming took off 0 bases at V and 5 bases at J, with 13 bases between the two ends. Germline-derived CDR1 and CDR2 are MNHEY and SMNVEV (reference sequence). The CDR3 extends over 15 amino acids. The CDR3: CASSLSWGLDETQYF. CDR3 nucleotide sequence: TGTGCCAGCAGTTTATCGTGGGGGCTGGATGAGACCCAGTACTTC.

The chain uses TRBV2 and TRBJ2-5; a possible D gene is TRBD2 (6 bases). The J call may be mistaken, given a closer DNA end match to TRBJ2-7. The CDR3 contains 15 residues. Germline CDR1 and CDR2: SNHLY and FYNNEI. DNA of the CDR3: TGTGCCAGCAGTGAAGGGGCTTGGGGGGTCTACGAGCAGTACTTC. This gives the protein CASSEGAWGVYEQYF.